This TCR beta chain was found in a study of tumor-infiltrating lymphocytes in localized non-small cell lung cancer. As for the study in general: Some samples were collected after neoadjuvant chemotherapy; smokers, never-smokers and several histologies were included. Findings and limits, study-wide: Immunotypes IM1 and IM2 had similar TCR-derived T-cell fractions. Compared with uninvolved lung, tumors showed higher T cell infiltration by TCRbeta sequencing. Not all patients were TCR sequenced, owing to tissue quantity.

To note about this clone: Its antigen is not known.

Sequencing was performed with immunoSEQ multiplex PCR; in TCRdb, only in-frame clones are kept and a portion is missing. The profile shows over 15,000 clones, approximately 69% of them singletons. CDR1 and CDR2 (germline): LNHNV, YYDKDF (reference sequence). The CDR3 contains 15 residues. V was pared by 0 bases and J by 3 bases, with 9 bases between. The sequence was collected from a human donor with non-small cell lung cancer. Source material: lung tumor tissue. This chain links TRBV15 with TRBJ1-5; D remains unclear. The CDR3 loop is CATSRDRTVNQPQHF. In DNA form, the CDR3 reads TGTGCCACCAGCAGAGATAGGACGGTCAATCAGCCCCAGCATTTT.